The rows below give T cell receptor beta chains drawn from one sample of a study of blood T cell repertoires in COVID-19. This table comes from immunoSEQ multiplex PCR, and its TCRdb copy is limited to in-frame clones, with some not included. The sample consists of hundreds of thousands of clones, 88% of them appearing once. Input material: PBMCs or T cells enriched from blood (not recorded which). The receptors stem from a woman in her thirties or forties with acute COVID-19. The CDR3 runs from the conserved cysteine through the conserved F or W. Each record gives: V gene, J gene, D gene, clone size, CDR3 DNA, CDR3 protein. The D gene is left open where the match is weak. Clone size is not always given. Where it is, it says once, few, many or a class for expanded clones.

TRBV19,TRBJ2-3,TRBD2,.,TGTGCCAGTAGTGCCTCGACTAGCGGGGGGGGTACGCAGTATTTT,CASSASTSGGGTQYF
TRBV19,TRBJ2-7,TRBD2,.,TGTGCCAGTAGTATTAGCGGGGAAGCCTACGAGCAGTACTTC,CASSISGEAYEQYF
TRBV18,TRBJ2-1,TRBD2,.,TGTGCCAGCTCGTCCACGGGAGGGGACAATGAGCAGTTCTTC,CASSSTGGDNEQFF
TRBV7-8,TRBJ1-1,.,once,TGTGCCAGCAGCTTAAGGGGTGGGATCAACACTGAAGCTTTCTTT,CASSLRGGINTEAFF
TRBV11-2,TRBJ2-5,TRBD2,once,TGTGCCAGCAGCTTAGGGGCCGGGACTAGCCGTGAGACCCAGTACTTC,CASSLGAGTSRETQYF
TRBV5-1,TRBJ1-5,TRBD1,.,TGCGCCAGCAGCTTGTTCCAGGGGGCAATTAGTAGCAATCAGCCCCAGCATTTT,CASSLFQGAISSNQPQHF
TRBV13,TRBJ1-1,TRBD1,.,TGTGCCAGCAGCTCCGGACAGGGAGAAGCTTTCTTT,CASSSGQGEAFF
TRBV9,TRBJ1-2,TRBD1,.,TGTGCCAGCAGCGTAGGACAGGGGGGCTATGGCTACACCTTC,CASSVGQGGYGYTF
TRBV7-2,TRBJ2-1,TRBD1,once,TGTGCCAGCAGCAAATCGGGACAGGAGATTAACAATGAGCAGTTCTTC,CASSKSGQEINNEQFF
TRBV5-5,TRBJ2-7,.,.,TGTGCCAGCAGCTTGGAGGGGTACGAGCAGTACTTC,CASSLEGYEQYF
TRBV5-1,TRBJ1-1,TRBD1,.,TGCGCCAGCAGCTTGGAACAGGGGGCGGGCACTGAAGCTTTCTTT,CASSLEQGAGTEAFF
TRBV4-2,TRBJ2-5,TRBD1,.,TGTGCCAGCAGCCAAGATGGGACAGGGGAAGAGACCCAGTACTTC,CASSQDGTGEETQYF
TRBV27,TRBJ1-5,TRBD1,.,TGTGCCAGCAGTTTCCGGGACAGGGGGGAGCCCCAGCATTTT,CASSFRDRGEPQHF
TRBV29-1,TRBJ1-4,.,.,TGCAGCGTCTTATTTTCAACTAATGAAAAACTGTTTTTT,CSVLFSTNEKLFF
TRBV18,TRBJ1-2,.,.,TGTGCCAGCTCCCACAGGAGCTATGGCTACACCTTC,CASSHRSYGYTF
TRBV27,TRBJ1-1,.,.,TGTGCCAGCAGTCCCACCACAGGGAGTGCCACTGAAGCTTTCTTT,CASSPTTGSATEAFF